Following are 14 T cell receptor beta chains from one sample sequenced in a study of graft-versus-host responses after intestinal transplantation. Method: immunoSEQ multiplex PCR; TCRdb's copy keeps in-frame clones and lacks some. The sample includes around 100,000 clones, 90% to 95% of them seen just once. Which antigens these TCRs recognize remains unknown. The sequencing used unstimulated CD4+ T cells sorted from spleen or lymph node cells, collected before transplant. The receptors stem from a human donor who was the organ donor for an intestinal transplant.

The chain joins TRBV2 to TRBJ1-6; TRBD1 might be the D (6 bases). The CDR3 loop spans 14 amino acids. CDR1 and CDR2 (germline): SNHLY, FYNNEI. V was trimmed by 6 bases and J by 7 bases, leaving 13 bases between them. DNA for the CDR3: TGTGCCAGCAGCGGGAGGCAGGGGAATTCACCCCTCCACTTT. Amino acid sequence: CASSGRQGNSPLHF.

The chain is built from TRBV7-9 and TRBJ2-7; TRBD2 matches at 7 bases. CDR1 SEHNR and CDR2 FQNEAQ come from the germline V gene (reference sequence). The CDR3 is 17 residues long. Trimming removed 5 bases from V and 0 bases from J; junction bases left unmatched: 13. In DNA form, the CDR3 reads TGTGCCAGCAGCCCCGACCGGGGGGTTACTCACTCCTACGAGCAGTACTTC. Translated: CASSPDRGVTHSYEQYF.

The CDR3 DNA reads as TGTGCCAGCAGCTTGGGTCGGACAGGGGGCACTGAAGCTTTCTTT. Translation gives CASSLGRTGGTEAFF. V and J are TRBV5-4 and TRBJ1-1; 10 nucleotides line up with TRBD1. The CDR3 consists of 15 residues. The ends lost 0 bases at V and 4 bases at J; junction bases unmatched: 3. The V gene's germline CDR1 is SGHNT and CDR2 YYREEE (reference sequence).

The chain carries TRBV19 and TRBJ1-2, with 9 bases aligning to TRBD1. CDR1 is LNHDA, CDR2 SQIVND, per germline (reference sequence). The CDR3 totals 17 residues. Unmatched junction bases numbered 13, after V lost 4 bases and J lost 4 bases. The CDR3 nucleotides are TGTGCCAGTAGTACCCGCCGGACAGGGGTCTTAGGCTATGGCTACACCTTC. This sequence encodes CASSTRRTGVLGYGYTF.

This rearrangement joins TRBV6-5 to TRBJ1-2; D is possibly TRBD1 (5 bases). The germline V gene has CDR1 MNHEY and CDR2 SVGAGI. The CDR3 loop spans 14 amino acids. V gave up 2 bases and J gave up 1 base, with 8 bases separating them. The CDR3 is CASSYTDSNYGYTF. DNA of the CDR3: TGTGCCAGCAGTTACACCGACAGTAACTATGGCTACACCTTC.

The genes are TRBV30 and TRBJ1-6; D not resolved. The germline V and J ends were trimmed by 0 bases and 5 bases, with 11 bases remaining between them. The germline V gene has CDR1 GTSNPN and CDR2 SVGIG (reference sequence). This CDR3 is 15 amino acids long. DNA for the CDR3: TGTGCCTGGAGTGTACGTCGGCGGGATAATTCACCCCTCCACTTT. Its protein is CAWSVRRRDNSPLHF.

J is TRBJ2-1 and V is TRBV7-3; 11 nucleotides line up with TRBD2. Germline V gene lookup returns CDR1 SGHTA and CDR2 FQGTGA. This CDR3 has 17 amino acids. V lost 4 bases, J lost 3 bases, and 8 bases stayed unmatched. CDR3 coding DNA: TGTGCCAGCAGCTCTAGCGGGGGGCCGACGATCTACAATGAGCAGTTCTTC. Residues: CASSSSGGPTIYNEQFF.

V gene TRBV21-1 combines with J gene TRBJ1-1; the D call TRBD1 from the table was never checked on the DNA. TRBV21-1 is designated a pseudogene. The length of the CDR3 is 17 residues. The CDR3 reads CASTTGTGGWGCTEAFF. CDR3 coding DNA: TGTGCCAGCACCACCGGGACAGGGGGCTGGGGGTGTACTGAAGCTTTCTTT.

The gene calls are TRBV5-1 and TRBJ2-7, with D perhaps TRBD1 (6 bases). Germline CDR1 is SGHRS and CDR2 is YFSETQ. CDR3 size: 16 residues. V was shortened by 3 bases and J by 2 bases, with 18 bases between the two germline ends. The CDR3 DNA reads as TGCGCCAGCAGCTCCGGGGTCCGACAGGCCACCTACGAGCAGTACTTC. It yields the protein CASSSGVRQATYEQYF.

This chain links TRBV5-6 with TRBJ1-6; 9 positions agree with TRBD1. V lost 7 bases and J lost 5; bases outside the gene matches: 4. The germline gives CDR1 SGHDT, CDR2 YYEEEE. CDR3 size: 14 residues. The CDR3 region is CASLQGAHNSPLHF. Here the CDR3 DNA reads TGTGCCAGCCTACAGGGGGCCCATAATTCACCCCTCCACTTT.

This clone was seen more than once but under ten times. The V gene is TRBV19, the J gene TRBJ1-4; 7 bases agree with TRBD1. V lost 5 bases to trimming and J lost 2 bases; unmatched junction nucleotides: 5. The germline V gene has CDR1 LNHDA and CDR2 SQIVND (reference sequence). The CDR3 has 15 amino acids. This CDR3 reads CASSSRTGTNEKLFF. Here the CDR3 DNA reads TGTGCCAGTAGTTCAAGGACAGGTACTAATGAAAAACTGTTTTTT.

The V gene is TRBV5-4, the J gene TRBJ2-4; 7 bases map to TRBD2. The CDR3 spans 16 residues. The trim removed 6 bases at V and 7 bases at J, leaving 16 bases unmatched. Germline lookup yields CDR1 SGHNT and CDR2 YYREEE (reference sequence). The CDR3 DNA reads TGTGCCAGCACCAGTTTGGGGGGGGGATCCGGGAACATTCAGTACTTC. This encodes CASTSLGGGSGNIQYF.

This rearrangement joins TRBV7-9 to TRBJ2-5, with D hard to call. The ends were cut back, 5 bases at V and 4 bases at J, with 2 bases in the middle. The CDR3 totals 10 residues. Germline CDR1 SEHNR, CDR2 FQNEAQ (reference sequence). The CDR3 nucleotides are TGTGCCAGCAGCCTAGAGACCCAGTACTTC. As protein: CASSLETQYF.

The J gene is TRBJ2-1, the V gene TRBV25-1, with D perhaps matching TRBD1 (5 bases). CDR3 length: 15 amino acids. Trimming removed 5 bases at V and 5 bases at J, with 16 bases between. The germline gives CDR1 MGHDK, CDR2 SYGVNS. The CDR3, as DNA: TGTGCCAGCAGTCAGGGCTTTAGGGGCCACAATGAGCAGTTCTTC. This sequence encodes CASSQGFRGHNEQFF.